This is a list of T cell receptor beta chains from one sample in a study of blood T cell repertoires in COVID-19. Clones were sequenced by immunoSEQ multiplex PCR, and TCRdb holds only the in-frame ones, with some missing. Of roughly 60,000 clones in the sample, almost 95% were seen once. Sequencing input: peripheral blood. The receptors originated from a man aged 50 to 60 with active COVID-19. Each CDR3 is given with its conserved first and last residue. Fields, in order: J gene, D gene, V gene, clone size, CDR3 protein, CDR3 DNA. D genes are given only for firm matches. Part of the rows lack a size; the others show once, few, many or a class for expanded clones.

J gene: TRBJ1-1
D gene: TRBD1
V gene: TRBV29-1
clone size: NA
CDR3 protein: CSVVPGQVLNTEAFF
CDR3 DNA: TGCAGCGTCGTACCGGGACAGGTTTTGAACACTGAAGCTTTCTTT

J gene: TRBJ1-4
D gene: NA
V gene: TRBV2
clone size: NA
CDR3 protein: CASNALGTPNEKLFF
CDR3 DNA: TGTGCCAGTAATGCCCTCGGGACACCTAATGAAAAACTGTTTTTT

J gene: TRBJ2-7
D gene: NA
V gene: TRBV7-8
clone size: once
CDR3 protein: CASIGGGTYEQYF
CDR3 DNA: TGTGCCAGCATAGGGGGGGGAACATACGAGCAGTACTTC

J gene: TRBJ2-1
D gene: NA
V gene: TRBV3-1/TRBV3-2
clone size: NA
CDR3 protein: CASSQLRSSGYNEQFF
CDR3 DNA: TGTGCCAGCAGCCAATTGCGCTCTAGTGGGTACAATGAGCAGTTCTTC

J gene: TRBJ1-2
D gene: TRBD1
V gene: TRBV3-1/TRBV3-2
clone size: NA
CDR3 protein: CAGRWTGKGYTF
CDR3 DNA: TGTGCCGGACGCTGGACAGGGAAAGGCTACACCTTC

J gene: TRBJ2-7
D gene: NA
V gene: TRBV5-4
clone size: NA
CDR3 protein: CASSQRAGQRYEQYF
CDR3 DNA: TGTGCCAGCAGCCAGAGGGCGGGACAGAGGTACGAGCAGTACTTC

J gene: TRBJ1-6
D gene: NA
V gene: TRBV19
clone size: once
CDR3 protein: CASHSQGSSYNSPLHF
CDR3 DNA: TGTGCCAGCCATTCTCAGGGGAGCTCCTATAATTCACCCCTCCACTTT

J gene: TRBJ2-1
D gene: NA
V gene: TRBV12-3/TRBV12-4
clone size: NA
CDR3 protein: CASSLTSYEQFF
CDR3 DNA: TGTGCCAGCAGTTTAACTAGCTATGAGCAGTTCTTC

J gene: TRBJ1-2
D gene: TRBD1
V gene: TRBV6-5
clone size: NA
CDR3 protein: CASSSQGGAHGYTF
CDR3 DNA: TGTGCCAGCAGTTCGCAAGGGGGCGCTCATGGCTACACCTTC

J gene: TRBJ1-1
D gene: TRBD1
V gene: TRBV9
clone size: NA
CDR3 protein: CASSAATGGTEAFF
CDR3 DNA: TGTGCCAGCAGCGCAGCGACAGGGGGCACTGAAGCTTTCTTT

J gene: TRBJ2-1
D gene: TRBD1
V gene: TRBV5-1
clone size: NA
CDR3 protein: CASSLGQGNNEQFF
CDR3 DNA: TGCGCCAGCAGCTTGGGACAGGGGAACAATGAGCAGTTCTTC

J gene: TRBJ2-2
D gene: TRBD2
V gene: TRBV5-1
clone size: NA
CDR3 protein: CASSLAAGGTGELFF
CDR3 DNA: TGCGCCAGCAGCTTGGCGGCGGGAGGCACCGGGGAGCTGTTTTTT

J gene: TRBJ1-1
D gene: NA
V gene: TRBV5-1
clone size: NA
CDR3 protein: CASSLVAGGTTEAFF
CDR3 DNA: TGCGCCAGCAGCTTGGTTGCGGGGGGTACTACTGAAGCTTTCTTT

J gene: TRBJ1-6
D gene: NA
V gene: TRBV28
clone size: NA
CDR3 protein: CASSFSGNSPLHF
CDR3 DNA: TGTGCCAGCAGTTTTTCGGGGAATTCACCCCTCCACTTT

J gene: TRBJ2-1
D gene: NA
V gene: TRBV5-1
clone size: NA
CDR3 protein: CASSPGTIGSPSNEQFF
CDR3 DNA: TGCGCCAGCAGCCCGGGGACAATAGGCTCACCGAGCAATGAGCAGTTCTTC

J gene: TRBJ2-7
D gene: NA
V gene: TRBV3-1/TRBV3-2
clone size: NA
CDR3 protein: CASSHKISQTYEQYF
CDR3 DNA: TGTGCCAGCAGCCATAAGATCAGTCAAACCTACGAGCAGTACTTC

J gene: TRBJ2-2
D gene: TRBD1
V gene: TRBV7-3
clone size: NA
CDR3 protein: CASSLGTGLTGELFF
CDR3 DNA: TGTGCCAGCAGCTTAGGGACAGGGTTGACCGGGGAGCTGTTTTTT

J gene: TRBJ2-5
D gene: NA
V gene: TRBV5-6
clone size: NA
CDR3 protein: CASSLRYQETQYF
CDR3 DNA: TGTGCCAGCAGCTTGCGGTACCAAGAGACCCAGTACTTC

J gene: TRBJ1-1
D gene: NA
V gene: TRBV13
clone size: NA
CDR3 protein: CASSPPGHNTEAFF
CDR3 DNA: TGTGCCAGCAGCCCCCCCGGACACAACACTGAAGCTTTCTTT

J gene: TRBJ2-5
D gene: NA
V gene: TRBV18
clone size: NA
CDR3 protein: CASSPAVQETQYF
CDR3 DNA: TGTGCCAGCTCACCGGCAGTCCAAGAGACCCAGTACTTC

J gene: TRBJ1-2
D gene: NA
V gene: TRBV28
clone size: NA
CDR3 protein: CASSLAGLGYTF
CDR3 DNA: TGTGCCAGCAGTTTAGCAGGGCTAGGCTACACCTTC

J gene: TRBJ1-1
D gene: NA
V gene: TRBV18
clone size: NA
CDR3 protein: CASSPQGGVNTEAFF
CDR3 DNA: TGTGCCAGCTCACCACAGGGGGGGGTGAACACTGAAGCTTTCTTT

J gene: TRBJ2-3
D gene: TRBD2
V gene: TRBV4-2
clone size: NA
CDR3 protein: CASSLEAPTSGLKDTQYF
CDR3 DNA: TGTGCCAGCAGCCTAGAAGCACCGACTAGCGGGTTGAAAGATACGCAGTATTTT

J gene: TRBJ1-1
D gene: TRBD1
V gene: TRBV6-5
clone size: once
CDR3 protein: CASGGTAHTEAFF
CDR3 DNA: TGTGCCAGTGGAGGGACAGCTCACACTGAAGCTTTCTTT

J gene: TRBJ2-1
D gene: NA
V gene: TRBV28
clone size: NA
CDR3 protein: CASTPINQFYNEQFF
CDR3 DNA: TGTGCCAGCACCCCGATTAACCAGTTTTACAATGAGCAGTTCTTC

J gene: TRBJ2-1
D gene: NA
V gene: TRBV28
clone size: NA
CDR3 protein: CASSPQRSNWNNEQFF
CDR3 DNA: TGTGCCAGCAGTCCACAGCGGTCGAACTGGAACAATGAGCAGTTCTTC

J gene: TRBJ1-2
D gene: NA
V gene: TRBV12-3/TRBV12-4
clone size: NA
CDR3 protein: CASSPWAEYGYTF
CDR3 DNA: TGTGCCAGCAGCCCCTGGGCAGAGTATGGCTACACCTTC

J gene: TRBJ2-7
D gene: TRBD2
V gene: TRBV27
clone size: once
CDR3 protein: CARISGRALYEQYF
CDR3 DNA: TGTGCCAGGATTAGCGGGAGGGCCCTCTACGAGCAGTACTTC

J gene: TRBJ1-4
D gene: NA
V gene: TRBV9
clone size: NA
CDR3 protein: CASSVGEGGSSEKLFF
CDR3 DNA: TGTGCCAGCAGCGTAGGGGAGGGTGGAAGTAGTGAAAAACTGTTTTTT

J gene: TRBJ1-1
D gene: NA
V gene: TRBV7-9
clone size: NA
CDR3 protein: CASSLARDGNTEAFF
CDR3 DNA: TGTGCCAGCAGCTTAGCGCGGGACGGGAACACTGAAGCTTTCTTT

J gene: TRBJ2-5
D gene: NA
V gene: TRBV18
clone size: NA
CDR3 protein: CASSRSSQETQYF
CDR3 DNA: TGTGCCAGCTCACGTTCATCCCAAGAGACCCAGTACTTC

J gene: TRBJ2-1
D gene: TRBD2
V gene: TRBV27
clone size: NA
CDR3 protein: CASGRTSGNQFF
CDR3 DNA: TGTGCCAGCGGAAGGACTAGCGGTAATCAGTTCTTC

J gene: TRBJ1-5
D gene: NA
V gene: TRBV28
clone size: NA
CDR3 protein: CASIRRGFNQPQHF
CDR3 DNA: TGTGCCAGCATACGACGGGGTTTCAATCAGCCCCAGCATTTT

J gene: TRBJ1-6
D gene: TRBD1
V gene: TRBV4-2
clone size: NA
CDR3 protein: CASSQDVRNRGFGKGNSPLHF
CDR3 DNA: TGTGCCAGCAGCCAAGATGTTAGGAACAGGGGTTTTGGAAAAGGTAATTCACCCCTCCACTTT

J gene: TRBJ2-7
D gene: NA
V gene: TRBV27
clone size: NA
CDR3 protein: CASSLQEGWAYEQYF
CDR3 DNA: TGTGCCAGCAGTTTACAGGAGGGGTGGGCCTACGAGCAGTACTTC

J gene: TRBJ2-1
D gene: TRBD2
V gene: TRBV11-3
clone size: NA
CDR3 protein: CASGSGRANEQFF
CDR3 DNA: TGTGCCAGCGGTAGCGGGAGGGCCAATGAGCAGTTCTTC

J gene: TRBJ1-2
D gene: NA
V gene: TRBV19
clone size: NA
CDR3 protein: CASTVQGWDVYGYTF
CDR3 DNA: TGTGCCAGTACCGTACAGGGTTGGGACGTTTATGGCTACACCTTC

J gene: TRBJ1-2
D gene: NA
V gene: TRBV4-3
clone size: NA
CDR3 protein: CASSQGLSEAIYGYTF
CDR3 DNA: TGCGCCAGCAGCCAAGGCCTTAGCGAGGCCATCTATGGCTACACCTTC

J gene: TRBJ2-7
D gene: TRBD1
V gene: TRBV29-1
clone size: NA
CDR3 protein: CSARTGRLEQYF
CDR3 DNA: TGCAGCGCCCGGACAGGGCGGTTAGAGCAGTACTTC

J gene: TRBJ2-2
D gene: TRBD1
V gene: TRBV19
clone size: NA
CDR3 protein: CASSTGETNTGELFF
CDR3 DNA: TGTGCCAGTAGCACAGGGGAAACGAACACCGGGGAGCTGTTTTTT

J gene: TRBJ1-1
D gene: NA
V gene: TRBV10-3
clone size: NA
CDR3 protein: CAISPGTEAFF
CDR3 DNA: TGTGCCATCAGTCCCGGGACAGAAGCTTTCTTT

J gene: TRBJ2-2
D gene: TRBD1
V gene: TRBV18
clone size: NA
CDR3 protein: CASSPEGQGATGELFF
CDR3 DNA: TGTGCCAGCTCACCAGAGGGACAGGGGGCCACCGGGGAGCTGTTTTTT

J gene: TRBJ2-7
D gene: NA
V gene: TRBV12-3/TRBV12-4
clone size: NA
CDR3 protein: CASSTQTYEQYF
CDR3 DNA: TGTGCCAGCAGTACCCAGACCTACGAGCAGTACTTC

J gene: TRBJ2-1
D gene: TRBD2
V gene: TRBV6-5
clone size: NA
CDR3 protein: CASSSGTSGGGEQFF
CDR3 DNA: TGTGCCAGCAGTTCCGGGACTAGCGGGGGGGGTGAGCAGTTCTTC

J gene: TRBJ1-2
D gene: TRBD1
V gene: TRBV18
clone size: NA
CDR3 protein: CASSSTGTGDGYTF
CDR3 DNA: TGTGCCAGCTCATCCACCGGGACAGGGGATGGCTACACCTTC

J gene: TRBJ2-6
D gene: TRBD1
V gene: TRBV5-4
clone size: NA
CDR3 protein: CASSWGQPQSGANVLTF
CDR3 DNA: TGTGCCAGCAGCTGGGGACAGCCCCAATCTGGGGCCAACGTCCTGACTTTC

J gene: TRBJ2-3
D gene: TRBD1
V gene: TRBV2
clone size: NA
CDR3 protein: CASEYEPVTGGHTDTQYF
CDR3 DNA: TGTGCCAGCGAATACGAGCCTGTCACAGGGGGACACACAGATACGCAGTATTTT

J gene: TRBJ1-5
D gene: TRBD1
V gene: TRBV6-5
clone size: NA
CDR3 protein: CASTGQGDQPQHF
CDR3 DNA: TGTGCCAGCACCGGACAGGGCGATCAGCCCCAGCATTTT

J gene: TRBJ1-2
D gene: NA
V gene: TRBV28
clone size: NA
CDR3 protein: CASSYGGSSGYTF
CDR3 DNA: TGTGCCAGCAGTTACGGGGGGTCGAGCGGCTACACCTTC